One sample yielded the 30 T cell receptor beta chains listed below, sequenced in a study of blood T cells in healthy people across ages. A J-beta primer mix and a sample-barcoded 5' primer were used in a second PCR of about 7 to 12 cycles. TCRdb recomputed calls from the 5' RACE reads with MiXCR, one row per CDR3 protein. This sample has around 800,000 distinct CDR3 sequences, with around 25% found just once. This sample was also put to use in a study of T cells of mothers and their children.

Sample: blood. These receptor sequences come from a boy aged 5-17 years in good health.

This clonotype was counted only a few times. V and J are TRBV20-1 and TRBJ2-3, with 10 bases aligning to TRBD2. CDR1 is DFQATT and CDR2 is SNEGSKA in the germline V gene (reference sequence). CDR3 length equals 14 residues. V gave up 7 bases and J gave up 4 bases; unmatched junction bases: 8. The CDR3, as DNA: TGCAGTGGCGCCGGGACTAGCGTGTCAGATACGCAGTATTTT. Translated, it gives CSGAGTSVSDTQYF.

A few counts support this clonotype. The rearrangement joins TRBV7-9 to TRBJ1-1; D gene uncertain. CDR1 is SEHNR and CDR2 is FQNEAQ in the germline V gene (reference sequence). V lost 5 bases to trimming and J lost 5 bases, with 15 bases between them. The CDR3 totals 14 residues. The CDR3 nucleotides are TGTGCCAGCAGCCAAGGATGGGAAGGTACTGAAGCTTTCTTT. As protein: CASSQGWEGTEAFF.

A few counts support this clonotype. Here the CDR3 reads CSARGGVGQPQHF. CDR3 coding DNA: TGCAGTGCTAGAGGGGGGGTGGGTCAGCCCCAGCATTTT. This chain uses TRBV20-1 with TRBJ1-5, with D perhaps TRBD1 (5 bases). Deletions cut 1 base from V and 6 bases from J, with 10 bases between. This CDR3 region has 13 residues. Germline-derived CDR1 and CDR2 are DFQATT and SNEGSKA (reference sequence).

This clonotype was found a few times. V gene TRBV12-3 or TRBV12-4 combines with J gene TRBJ1-4; possible D gene TRBD1, 5 bases. V shed 5 bases and J shed 10 bases, with 20 bases lying between them. This CDR3 contains 15 residues. The CDR3 protein is CASSPYGGDGGKLFF. The CDR3 nucleotides are TGTGCCAGCAGTCCCTACGGGGGGGATGGTGGAAAACTGTTTTTT.

This clonotype was picked up many times. The V gene is TRBV27, the J gene TRBJ2-1; 9 bases fit TRBD1. CDR1 is MNHEY, CDR2 SMNVEV, per germline (reference sequence). After removal of 4 bases from V and 6 bases from J, the junction contained 4 bases not matched to a gene. There are 14 residues in the CDR3. The CDR3 spells CASSSRTGANEQFF. Here the CDR3 DNA reads TGTGCCAGCAGTTCGCGGACAGGGGCCAATGAGCAGTTCTTC.

The rearrangement links TRBV5-1 to TRBJ2-5; D not certain. Matching the DNA end better, TRBJ2-1 makes the J call doubtful. Germline values: CDR1 SGHRS, CDR2 YFSETQ. The CDR3 is 16 residues long. Written as DNA, the CDR3 is TGCGCCAGCAGCTTGGTCGCCCCGGCTAAATACAATGAGCAGTTCTTC. Encoded protein: CASSLVAPAKYNEQFF.

V gene TRBV12-3 or TRBV12-4 combines with J gene TRBJ1-5, with D tentatively TRBD1 (5 bases). Trimming shortened V by 3 bases and J by 1 base, and 10 bases separated the two germline ends. The CDR3 consists of 15 residues. The CDR3 sequence: CASSFGGVSNQPQHF. The CDR3 coding sequence is TGTGCCAGCAGTTTCGGGGGAGTGAGCAATCAGCCCCAGCATTTT.

Regarding this clonotype: A junction boundary mismatches the germline segment, possibly from a read error. The CDR3 protein is CASSLDVGEGEAQYF. In nucleotides, the CDR3 is TGTGCCAGCAGCTTAGACGTAGGGGAGGGAGAGGCCCAGTACTTC. The chain is built from TRBV7-7 and TRBJ2-5, with 7 positions matching TRBD2. The germline gives CDR1 SSHAT, CDR2 FNYEAQ (reference sequence). The CDR3 extends over 15 amino acids.

The chain carries TRBV12-3 or TRBV12-4 and TRBJ1-4; D uncertain. V was cut by 4 bases and J by 8 bases, with 11 bases left in between. This CDR3 spans 13 amino acids. The CDR3 reads CASSWALMEKLFF. CDR3 bases: TGTGCCAGCAGTTGGGCTTTGATGGAAAAACTGTTTTTT.

This clonotype was counted only a few times. The chain couples TRBV24-1 to TRBJ2-2; D is possibly TRBD1 or TRBD2 (5 bases each). With 4 bases removed from V and 3 bases from J, the gap between germline ends came to 14 bases. CDR1 is KGHDR and CDR2 is SFDVKD in the germline V gene. The length of the CDR3 is 16 residues. The CDR3 bases are TGTGCCACCAGTGAACCGGGACCGAAGGACACCGGGGAGCTGTTTTTT. Amino acids: CATSEPGPKDTGELFF.

J is TRBJ1-2 and V is TRBV10-3; perhaps TRBD1 as D (5 bases). Trimming stripped 2 bases from V and 7 bases from J, with 14 bases between. The CDR3 sequence is 14 residues long. In germline, CDR1 is ENHRY, CDR2 SYGVKD. The CDR3 nucleotides read TGTGCCATCAGTGAGGATGCCATTGGGGCTGGCTACACCTTC. This translates into CAISEDAIGAGYTF.

The V and J genes are TRBV27 and TRBJ2-4; weak D call: TRBD1 (5 bases). Trimming cost V 6 bases and J 0 bases, with 12 bases left between them. This CDR3 region has 15 residues. Germline V gene data show CDR1 as MNHEY and CDR2 as SMNVEV (reference sequence). CDR3 region: CASRPRAIAKNIQYF. In nucleotides, the CDR3 is TGTGCCAGCAGGCCCAGGGCGATAGCCAAAAACATTCAGTACTTC.

The chain has TRBV5-1 and TRBJ1-3; 9 nucleotides agree with TRBD1. The CDR3 sequence is 18 residues long. The junction had 13 bases not matched to a gene; V was cut back by 4 bases and J by 2 bases. The germline V gene has CDR1 SGHRS and CDR2 YFSETQ. CDR3 in amino acids: CASSPEQGAEVAGNTIYF. As DNA, the CDR3 is TGCGCCAGCAGCCCGGAACAGGGGGCTGAAGTGGCTGGAAACACCATATATTTT.

This clonotype was counted only a few times. V gene TRBV28 combines with J gene TRBJ2-7; weak D call: TRBD2 (5 bases). V was cut by 5 bases and J by 6 bases, with 11 bases left in between. CDR1 MDHEN and CDR2 SYDVKM come from the germline V gene. The CDR3 runs 12 residues. The CDR3 loop is CASSGSEGEQYF. The CDR3 region has the DNA TGTGCCAGCAGTGGGAGTGAAGGCGAGCAGTACTTC. The whole variable domain, filled in from reference TRBV28 and TRBJ2-7, reads DVKVTQSSRYLVKRTGEKVFLECVQDMDHENMFWYRQDPGLGLRLIYFSYDVKMKEKGDIPEGYSVSREKKERFSLILESASTNQTSMYLCASSGSEGEQYFGPGTRLTVT.

This clonotype has a handful of counts. This chain's CDR3 is CASTRVWTYYGYTF. In DNA, the CDR3 is TGTGCCAGCACCCGCGTGTGGACGTACTATGGCTACACCTTC. V gene TRBV6-6 combines with J gene TRBJ1-2; no clear D gene. Deletions cut 7 bases from V and 3 bases from J, with 15 bases between. Looked up from germline, CDR1 is MNHNY and CDR2 is SVGAGI (reference sequence). The CDR3 is made up of 14 amino acids.

This rearrangement joins TRBV3-1 to TRBJ1-2; weak D call: TRBD1 (6 bases). Trimming pared 3 bases from V and 7 bases from J, leaving 12 bases between. Germline V gene data show CDR1 as LGHDT and CDR2 as YNNKEL (reference sequence). The CDR3 has 13 amino acids. CDR3 amino acids: CASSHLQGSGYTF. CDR3 DNA sequence: TGTGCCAGCAGCCACCTACAGGGTTCTGGCTACACCTTC.

This sequence joins TRBV10-3 and TRBJ2-1; 10 bases match TRBD2. The last part of the DNA fits TRBJ2-5 better; the J call may be wrong. Germline CDR1 ENHRY, CDR2 SYGVKD. The CDR3 sequence is 13 residues long. CDR3 amino acids: CATGTSEQETQYF. CDR3 nucleotides: TGTGCCACCGGGACTAGCGAGCAAGAGACCCAGTACTTC.

The genes are TRBV6-1 and TRBJ2-7; the D is unclear. Germline-derived CDR1 and CDR2 are MNHNS and SASEGT. Trimming took 8 bases from V and 1 from J, leaving 15 bases between them. This CDR3 comprises 14 residues. CDR3 amino acids: CASSYGFPSYEQYF. CDR3 DNA sequence: TGTGCCAGCTCCTACGGATTCCCTTCCTACGAGCAGTACTTC.

This clonotype was picked up a small number of times. The chain employs TRBV7-9 and TRBJ2-7; 13 nucleotides match TRBD2. This CDR3 is built from 16 residues. V was pared by 5 bases and J by 5 bases, with 9 bases of the junction left unmatched. Germline V lookup: CDR1 SEHNR, CDR2 FQNEAQ (reference sequence). CDR3 in amino acids: CASSRRLAGGRDEQYF. CDR3 DNA sequence: TGTGCCAGCAGCAGACGACTAGCGGGGGGCCGGGACGAGCAGTACTTC. The full variable domain, its missing parts supplied by reference TRBV7-9 and TRBJ2-7, is DTGVSQNPRHKITKRGQNVTFRCDPISEHNRLYWYRQTLGQGPEFLTYFQNEAQLEKSRLLSDRFSAERPKGSFSTLEIQRTEQGDSAMYLCASSRRLAGGRDEQYFGPGTRLTVT.

The V gene is TRBV28, the J gene TRBJ1-5; D unclear. CDR3 size: 13 residues. The germline V and J ends were trimmed by 7 bases and 2 bases, with 9 bases remaining between them. CDR1 is MDHEN and CDR2 is SYDVKM in the germline V gene. In DNA form, the CDR3 reads TGTGCCAGCAAAGGGAATCGCAATCAGCCCCAGCATTTT. This codes for CASKGNRNQPQHF.

The rearrangement joins TRBV10-3 to TRBJ1-4, with unresolved D. V gave up 8 bases and J gave up 8 bases, with 15 bases separating them. The CDR3 contains 13 residues. Germline assignment: CDR1 ENHRY and CDR2 SYGVKD. CDR3: CAIRGGSGEKLFF. CDR3 bases: TGTGCCATCCGCGGCGGGAGCGGAGAAAAACTGTTTTTT.

The V gene is TRBV6-1, the J gene TRBJ1-1; D unclear. V shed 3 bases and J shed 8 bases, with 13 bases lying between them. The CDR3 is 13 amino acids. The germline V gene encodes CDR1 MNHNS and CDR2 SASEGT. DNA of the CDR3: TGTGCCAGCAGTGAGCTAGGAAGCCGAGAAGCTTTCTTT. Amino acid sequence: CASSELGSREAFF.

The V gene is TRBV3-1, the J gene TRBJ2-1; D possibly corresponds to TRBD2 (6 bases). Germline CDR1 LGHDT, CDR2 YNNKEL (reference sequence). The CDR3 is 14 residues long. V lost 4 bases, J lost 4 bases, and 11 bases lay in between. The CDR3 spells CASSPQTSYNEQFF. The CDR3 nucleotides read TGTGCCAGCAGCCCCCAGACTAGTTACAATGAGCAGTTCTTC.

This clonotype was seen only a few times. The V call is TRBV7-2, the J call TRBJ1-3; D call uncertain. The CDR3 covers 15 residues. V shed 5 bases and J shed 4 bases, with 15 bases lying between them. The germline gives CDR1 SGHTA, CDR2 FQGNSA. CDR3 protein: CASSPQDLGGNTIYF. DNA of the CDR3: TGTGCCAGCAGCCCCCAGGACCTCGGGGGAAACACCATATATTTT.

This clonotype was counted a few times. The chain links TRBV10-3 to TRBJ2-1; the D is unclear. Germline V gene data show CDR1 as ENHRY and CDR2 as SYGVKD. The CDR3 is 15 residues long. The V and J ends lost 6 bases and 6 bases respectively, with 18 bases between them. The CDR3: CAISLRQHGTNEQFF. In DNA form, the CDR3 reads TGTGCCATCAGCCTACGGCAGCACGGTACCAATGAGCAGTTCTTC.

There are a few counts of this clonotype. The V call is TRBV29-1, the J call TRBJ2-3, with TRBD2 matching over 7 bases. Germline loops: CDR1 SQVTM, CDR2 ANQGSEA. V lost 4 bases and J lost 2; bases outside the gene matches: 3. This CDR3 region has 13 residues. The CDR3 protein is CSVGGTTTDTQYF. The CDR3 nucleotides read TGCAGCGTTGGGGGGACTACCACAGATACGCAGTATTTT.

The table lists this clonotype with many counts. This chain links TRBV5-1 with TRBJ2-5, with TRBD2 as a possible D gene (6 bases). The CDR3 contains 14 residues. The V end lost 0 bases, the J end lost 5 bases, and 11 bases lay between the germline ends. Germline V gene lookup returns CDR1 SGHRS and CDR2 YFSETQ. The CDR3 nucleotides read TGCGCCAGCAGCTTGGAGGGAGGCTATGAGACCCAGTACTTC. Protein sequence: CASSLEGGYETQYF.

This clonotype came up a few times. The CDR3 loop is CASSVDGTAPEKLFF. The CDR3 DNA reads TGTGCCAGCAGCGTAGATGGGACAGCCCCCGAGAAACTGTTTTTT. The rearrangement joins TRBV9 to TRBJ1-4, with TRBD1 matching 7 bases. Germline CDR1 and CDR2: SGDLS and YYNGEE. This CDR3 has 15 residues. With 0 bases clipped from V and 11 bases from J, the junction kept 10 bases outside the gene matches.

This clonotype was seen repeatedly, ten times or more. The chain uses TRBV5-1 and TRBJ1-1; 8 nucleotides line up with TRBD1. CDR1 is SGHRS and CDR2 is YFSETQ in the germline V gene. The V segment lost 4 bases and the J segment 1 base; nucleotides outside the gene matches: 6. This CDR3 has 15 amino acids. CDR3 amino acids: CASSLRDRGNTEAFF. CDR3 bases: TGCGCCAGCAGCCTGCGCGACAGGGGGAACACTGAAGCTTTCTTT.

The chain links TRBV5-1 to TRBJ2-7; 8 bases agree with TRBD1. V trimming: 3 bases; J trimming: 1 base; junction bases outside the gene matches: 12. Germline CDR1 and CDR2: SGHRS and YFSETQ. The CDR3 has 17 amino acids. In DNA form, the CDR3 reads TGCGCCAGCAGCTCCTTGGCAGGGGGCGCGGGATCCTACGAGCAGTACTTC. This gives the protein CASSSLAGGAGSYEQYF.